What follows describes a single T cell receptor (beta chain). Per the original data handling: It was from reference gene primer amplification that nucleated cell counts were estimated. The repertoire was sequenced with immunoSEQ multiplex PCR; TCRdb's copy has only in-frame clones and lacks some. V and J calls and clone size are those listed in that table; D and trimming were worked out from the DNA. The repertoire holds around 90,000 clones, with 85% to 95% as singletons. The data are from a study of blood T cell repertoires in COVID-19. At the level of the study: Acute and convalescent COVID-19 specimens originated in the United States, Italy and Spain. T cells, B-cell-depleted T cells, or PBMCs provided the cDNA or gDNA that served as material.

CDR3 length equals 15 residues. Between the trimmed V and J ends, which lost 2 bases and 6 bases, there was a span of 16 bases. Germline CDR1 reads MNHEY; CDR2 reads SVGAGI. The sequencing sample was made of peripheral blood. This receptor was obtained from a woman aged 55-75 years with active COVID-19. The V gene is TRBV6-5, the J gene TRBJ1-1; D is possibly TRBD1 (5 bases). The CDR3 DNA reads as TGTGCCAGCAGTTACATTAGGATCGGGGGGGCTGAAGCTTTCTTT. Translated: CASSYIRIGGAEAFF.